The sample holds many counts of the clone carrying this T cell receptor beta chain. This specimen belongs to a study of beta chain features in type 1 diabetes. The V end lost 3 bases, the J end lost 2 bases, and 8 bases lay between the germline ends. Germline-derived CDR1 and CDR2 are GTSNPN and SVGIG (reference sequence). The CDR3 loop spans 12 amino acids. TCRB transcripts that were expressed got sequenced, as all of the isolated RNA had been reverse transcribed. Method: immunoSEQ multiplex PCR; TCRdb's copy keeps in-frame clones and lacks some. Of under 250,000 clones detected, about 11% appear once; the ten largest clones hold over 1%.

The clonotype was recovered from a man younger than 30 in good health. The sample was central memory CD4+ T cells from blood. The chain uses TRBV30 and TRBJ2-7; D is undetermined. For the CDR3, the DNA is TGTGCCTGGAGGCGCACGACCTACGAGCAGTACTTC. Amino acid sequence: CAWRRTTYEQYF.